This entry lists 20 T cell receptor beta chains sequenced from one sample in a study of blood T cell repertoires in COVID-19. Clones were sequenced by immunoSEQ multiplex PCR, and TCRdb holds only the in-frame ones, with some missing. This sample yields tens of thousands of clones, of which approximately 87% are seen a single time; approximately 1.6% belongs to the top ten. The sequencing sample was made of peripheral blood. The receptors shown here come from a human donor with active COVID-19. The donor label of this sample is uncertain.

CDR3 region: CASSWGQGGDYGYTF. CDR3 DNA: TGTGCCAGCAGCTGGGGACAGGGGGGTGACTATGGCTACACCTTC. The chain carries TRBV7-8 and TRBJ1-2; 11 bases match TRBD1. CDR3 length: 15 residues. Looked up from germline, CDR1 is SGHVS and CDR2 is FQNEAQ. Germline trimming cut 4 bases from V and 3 bases from J; bases unmatched to any gene: 4.

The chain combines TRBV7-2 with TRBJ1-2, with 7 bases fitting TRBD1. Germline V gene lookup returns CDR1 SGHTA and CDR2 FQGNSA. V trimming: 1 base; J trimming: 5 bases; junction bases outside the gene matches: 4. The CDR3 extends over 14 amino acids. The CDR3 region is CASSLDRGQYGYTF. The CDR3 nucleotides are TGTGCCAGCAGCTTAGACAGGGGTCAATATGGCTACACCTTC. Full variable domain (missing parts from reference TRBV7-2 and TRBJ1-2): GAGVSQSPSNKVTEKGKDVELRCDPISGHTALYWYRQSLGQGLEFLIYFQGNSAPDKSGLPSDRFSAERTGGSVSTLTIQRTQQEDSAVYLCASSLDRGQYGYTFGSGTRLTVV.

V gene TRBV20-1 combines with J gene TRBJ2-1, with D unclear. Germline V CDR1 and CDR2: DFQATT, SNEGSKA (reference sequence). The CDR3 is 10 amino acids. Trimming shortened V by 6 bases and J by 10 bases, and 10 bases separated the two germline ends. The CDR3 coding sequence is TGCAGTGCCGCCGGCGGAGAGCAGTTCTTC. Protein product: CSAAGGEQFF.

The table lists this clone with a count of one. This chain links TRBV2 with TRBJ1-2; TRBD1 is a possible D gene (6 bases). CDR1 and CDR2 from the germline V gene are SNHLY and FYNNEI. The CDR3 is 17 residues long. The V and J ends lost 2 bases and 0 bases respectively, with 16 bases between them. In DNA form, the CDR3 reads TGTGCCAGCAGTGAAACCCTTGTGACAGGAGCTAACTATGGCTACACCTTC. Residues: CASSETLVTGANYGYTF.

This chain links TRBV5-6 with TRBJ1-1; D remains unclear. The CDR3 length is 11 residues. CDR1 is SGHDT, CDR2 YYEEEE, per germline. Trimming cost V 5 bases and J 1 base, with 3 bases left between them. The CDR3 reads CASSRNTEAFF. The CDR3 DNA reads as TGTGCCAGCAGTAGGAACACTGAAGCTTTCTTT.

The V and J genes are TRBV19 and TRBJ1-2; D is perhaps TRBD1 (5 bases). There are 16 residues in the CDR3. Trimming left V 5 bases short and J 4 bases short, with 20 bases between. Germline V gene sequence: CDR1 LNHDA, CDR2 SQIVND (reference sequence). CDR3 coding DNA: TGTGCCAGTAGTGTCTTGGACACCCTGGTGGGCTATGGCTACACCTTC. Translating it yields CASSVLDTLVGYGYTF.

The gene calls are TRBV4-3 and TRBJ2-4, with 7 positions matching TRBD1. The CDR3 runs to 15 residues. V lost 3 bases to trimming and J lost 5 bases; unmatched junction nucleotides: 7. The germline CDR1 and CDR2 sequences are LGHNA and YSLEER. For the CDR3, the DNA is TGCGCCAGCAGCCACAGACAGGGACGAGAAAACATTCAGTACTTC. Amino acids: CASSHRQGRENIQYF.

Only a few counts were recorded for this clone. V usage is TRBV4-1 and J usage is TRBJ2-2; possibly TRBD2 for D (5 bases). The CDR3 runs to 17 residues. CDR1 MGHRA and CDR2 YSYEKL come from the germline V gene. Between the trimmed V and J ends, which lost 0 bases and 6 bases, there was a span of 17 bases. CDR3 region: CASSQEGRGYYAGELFF. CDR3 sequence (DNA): TGCGCCAGCAGCCAAGAAGGCCGCGGGTATTACGCCGGGGAGCTGTTTTTT.

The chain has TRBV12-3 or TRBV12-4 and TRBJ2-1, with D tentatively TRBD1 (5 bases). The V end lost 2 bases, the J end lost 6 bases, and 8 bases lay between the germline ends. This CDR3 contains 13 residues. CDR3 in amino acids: CASSLFDSNEQFF. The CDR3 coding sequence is TGTGCCAGCAGTTTATTCGACAGCAATGAGCAGTTCTTC.

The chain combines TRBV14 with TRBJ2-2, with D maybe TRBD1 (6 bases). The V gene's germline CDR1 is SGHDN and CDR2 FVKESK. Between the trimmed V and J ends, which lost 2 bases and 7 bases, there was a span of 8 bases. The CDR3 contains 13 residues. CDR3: CASSQQGIGELFF. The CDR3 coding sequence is TGTGCCAGCAGCCAACAGGGGATCGGGGAGCTGTTTTTT.

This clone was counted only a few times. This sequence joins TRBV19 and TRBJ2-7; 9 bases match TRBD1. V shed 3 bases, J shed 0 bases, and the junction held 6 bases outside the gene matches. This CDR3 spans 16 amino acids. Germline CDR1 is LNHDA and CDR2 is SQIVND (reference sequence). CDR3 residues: CASSISGTGSSYEQYF. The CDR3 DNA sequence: TGTGCCAGTAGTATCAGCGGGACAGGGAGCTCCTACGAGCAGTACTTC.

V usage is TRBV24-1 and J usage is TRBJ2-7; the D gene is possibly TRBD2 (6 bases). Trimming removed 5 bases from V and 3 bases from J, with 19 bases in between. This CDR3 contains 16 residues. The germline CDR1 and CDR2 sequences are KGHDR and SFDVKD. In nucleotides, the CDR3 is TGTGCCACCAGTGTTATCGGGAGCTCCGGCTTCTACGAGCAGTACTTC. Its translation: CATSVIGSSGFYEQYF.

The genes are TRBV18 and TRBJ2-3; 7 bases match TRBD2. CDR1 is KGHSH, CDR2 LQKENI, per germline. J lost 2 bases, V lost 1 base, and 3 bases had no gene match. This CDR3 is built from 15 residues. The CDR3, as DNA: TGTGCCAGCTCACCACGAGCGGGGACCACAGATACGCAGTATTTT. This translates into CASSPRAGTTDTQYF.

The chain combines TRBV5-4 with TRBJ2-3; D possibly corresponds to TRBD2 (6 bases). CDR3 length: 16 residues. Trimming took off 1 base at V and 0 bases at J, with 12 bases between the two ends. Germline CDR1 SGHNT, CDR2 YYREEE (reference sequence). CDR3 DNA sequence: TGTGCCAGCAGCTTGCTTCTAGGGACTAGCACAGATACGCAGTATTTT. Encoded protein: CASSLLLGTSTDTQYF.

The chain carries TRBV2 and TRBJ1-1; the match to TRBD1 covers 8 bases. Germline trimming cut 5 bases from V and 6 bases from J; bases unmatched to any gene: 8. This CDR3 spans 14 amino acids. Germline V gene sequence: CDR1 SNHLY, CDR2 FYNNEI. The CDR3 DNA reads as TGTGCCAGCAGTCCGACAGGGGTTCCAGCTGAAGCTTTCTTT. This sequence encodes CASSPTGVPAEAFF. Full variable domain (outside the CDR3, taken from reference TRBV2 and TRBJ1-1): EPEVTQTPSHQVTQMGQEVILRCVPISNHLYFYWYRQILGQKVEFLVSFYNNEISEKSEIFDDQFSVERPDGSNFTLKIRSTKLEDSAMYFCASSPTGVPAEAFFGQGTRLTVV.

The CDR3 bases are TGTGCCAGCAGCTTGCTCCTCATGAGCGGGGGACCTAGCACAGATACGCAGTATTTT. Protein product: CASSLLLMSGGPSTDTQYF. The rearrangement links TRBV5-8 to TRBJ2-3; 8 nucleotides match TRBD2. There are 19 residues in the CDR3. Germline V gives CDR1 SGHTS, CDR2 YDEGEE. V lost 1 base to trimming and J lost 0 bases; unmatched junction nucleotides: 13.

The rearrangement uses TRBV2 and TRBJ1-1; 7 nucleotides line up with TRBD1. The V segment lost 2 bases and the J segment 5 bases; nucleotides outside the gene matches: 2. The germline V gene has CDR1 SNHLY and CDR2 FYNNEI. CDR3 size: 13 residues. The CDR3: CASSEQGVTEAFF. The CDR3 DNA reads TGTGCCAGCAGTGAACAGGGGGTAACTGAAGCTTTCTTT.

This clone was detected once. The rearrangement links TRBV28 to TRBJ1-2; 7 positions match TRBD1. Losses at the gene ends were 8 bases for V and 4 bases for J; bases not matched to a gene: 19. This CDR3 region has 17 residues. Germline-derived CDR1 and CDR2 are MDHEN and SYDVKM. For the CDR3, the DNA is TGTGCCAGCGACTATCTAGAATCCACAGGGGTAGGCTATGGCTACACCTTC. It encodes CASDYLESTGVGYGYTF.

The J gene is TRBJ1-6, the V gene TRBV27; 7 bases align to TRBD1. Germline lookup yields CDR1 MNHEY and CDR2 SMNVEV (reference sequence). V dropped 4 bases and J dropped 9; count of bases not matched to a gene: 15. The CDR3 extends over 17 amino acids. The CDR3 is CASSSSFRQGGSSPLHF. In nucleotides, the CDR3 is TGTGCCAGCAGTTCCTCCTTCCGACAGGGAGGTAGTTCACCCCTCCACTTT.

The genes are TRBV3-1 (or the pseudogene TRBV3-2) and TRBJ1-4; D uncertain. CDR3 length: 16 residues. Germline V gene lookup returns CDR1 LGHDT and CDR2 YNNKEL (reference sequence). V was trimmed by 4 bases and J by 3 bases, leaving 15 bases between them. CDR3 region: CASSRTGGRSNEKLFF. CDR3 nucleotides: TGTGCCAGCAGCCGAACGGGAGGGCGGTCTAATGAAAAACTGTTTTTT.